This entry describes one T cell receptor beta chain. Ahead of thyroid surgery, no patient had received treatment of any kind. This sample is part of a study of metastatic and nonmetastatic thyroid tumors. Across the study: Malignant and benign thyroid patients had repertoires compared in peripheral blood and tumor or nodule tissue.

In the authors' workflow: A classifier for distant metastasis in papillary thyroid cancer was constructed using CDR3 differences observed across clinicopathological groups. Through MiXCR, TCRdb re-clonotyped the PCR reads. The V and J calls were not made by the authors but by TCRdb's processing. The data show over 3,000 clones, around 38% seen once. The sequence derives from a male donor with papillary thyroid cancer or a benign thyroid nodule (not recorded which). Some clones in this sample may be carry-over from other donors' samples. The sample consisted of tumor tissue.

The CDR3 bases are TGTGCCAGTATGGCAGGCCTAGGGATCGGGGAGCTGTTTTTT. This sequence encodes CASMAGLGIGELFF. The chain employs TRBV19 and TRBJ2-2; D gene uncertain. This CDR3 spans 14 amino acids. Germline CDR1 is LNHDA and CDR2 is SQIVND (reference sequence). V was trimmed by 7 bases and J by 7 bases, leaving 16 bases between them.